A selection of T cell receptor beta chains follows, all from one sample in a study of PD-1 blockade in mismatch repair-deficient tumors. Produced via immunoSEQ multiplex PCR; TCRdb's table is partial and in-frame only. The sample lists 76,000 or so clones, 70% to 90% occurring once. The sequences come from peripheral blood, collected 44 weeks after starting pembrolizumab. The receptor set was obtained from an adult with mismatch repair-deficient cancer. CDR3s include the opening cysteine and the closing phenylalanine or tryptophan. D genes are given only for firm matches. The size of a clone is reported for some rows only, either as once, few or many, or as a class for expanded clones.

clone_size j_call v_call d_call cdr3_nt cdr3_aa
once TRBJ1-4 TRBV18 - TGTGCCAGCTCACCTACGCAGGGTAATGAAAAACTGTTTTTT CASSPTQGNEKLFF
- TRBJ1-1 TRBV2 - TGTGCCAGCAGTGAAAGGACGAACACTGAAGCTTTCTTT CASSERTNTEAFF
- TRBJ1-5 TRBV7-2 TRBD1 TGTGCCAGCAGCCCACGGACAGGAAGGGGTCAGCCCCAGCATTTT CASSPRTGRGQPQHF
- TRBJ2-1 TRBV9 - TGTGCCAGCAGCGAGGACCCCCGCCGATACAATGAGCAGTTCTTC CASSEDPRRYNEQFF
few TRBJ1-2 TRBV28 TRBD1 TGTGCCAGCAGTCCACCAGGGACAGGGGAAAACTATGGCTACACCTTC CASSPPGTGENYGYTF
- TRBJ1-2 TRBV9 TRBD1 TGTGCCAGCAGCGCATGGGACAGGGGGCGAGGCTACACCTTC CASSAWDRGRGYTF
- TRBJ2-2 TRBV11-3 TRBD1 TGTGCCAGCAGCACCCGGACAGGGGGGGCCGGGGAGCTGTTTTTT CASSTRTGGAGELFF
- TRBJ1-5 TRBV9 - TGTGCCAGCAGCCGATTCGGGGGCAACAATCAGCCCCAGCATTTT CASSRFGGNNQPQHF
- TRBJ2-7 TRBV4-1 - TGCGCCAGCAGCCAAGAGACGGTGGGCAGGGCCTACGAGCAGTACTTC CASSQETVGRAYEQYF
few TRBJ1-1 TRBV18 - TGTGCCAGCTATGGGACGGTGAACACTGAAGCTTTCTTT CASYGTVNTEAFF
few TRBJ2-7 TRBV11-3 - TGTGCCAGCTGGGACACTCAAAGGGTAGGGGAGCAGTACTTC CASWDTQRVGEQYF
- TRBJ2-4 TRBV5-4 - TGTGCCAGCAGCTTGCCTGGCCACGAAAACATTCAGTACTTC CASSLPGHENIQYF
- TRBJ1-1 TRBV11-1 - TGTGCCAGCAGCTTAACATGGAGTTACACTGAAGCTTTCTTT CASSLTWSYTEAFF
- TRBJ1-4 TRBV7-2 TRBD1 TGTGCCAGCAGCCCGACAGGGATACATGAAAAACTGTTTTTT CASSPTGIHEKLFF
few TRBJ2-5 TRBV5-1 - TGCGCCAGCAGGTTGGAAGGGGGAGGGCCACTCGAGACCCAGTACTTC CASRLEGGGPLETQYF
- TRBJ2-1 TRBV28 TRBD2 TGTGCCAGCAGTCAATTTGGGACTAGCGACTACAATGAGCAGTTCTTC CASSQFGTSDYNEQFF
- TRBJ2-4 TRBV14 TRBD1 TGTGCCAGCAGCCAGAATCAGGGGGTCGGGGACATTCAGTACTTC CASSQNQGVGDIQYF
- TRBJ2-7 TRBV5-4 - TGTGCCAGCACCCCGTGGGGGGACTCCGCAATCTACTTC CASTPWGDSAIYF
few TRBJ1-1 TRBV7-2 - TGTGCCAGCAGCCCCCCTCGGGGGGCGGGGACTGAAGCTTTCTTT CASSPPRGAGTEAFF
- TRBJ1-5 TRBV7-8 - TGTGCCAGCAGCTTATTACCAGGGGGCAATCAGCCCCAGCATTTT CASSLLPGGNQPQHF
- TRBJ2-1 TRBV6-6 TRBD2 TGTGCCAGCAGCCTTCTAGCGGGAGCGCCTGGTGAGCAGTTCTTC CASSLLAGAPGEQFF
- TRBJ2-7 TRBV6-5 - TGTGCCAGCAGAAGACCGGGCGCGACCTACGAGCAGTACTTC CASRRPGATYEQYF
- TRBJ2-3 TRBV2 TRBD1 TGTGCCAGCAGTGTTATACAGGGGGCCGCAGATACGCAGTATTTT CASSVIQGAADTQYF
once TRBJ2-7 TRBV27 - TGTGCCAGCAGTTTAGTTCGCCCGACGAGCTCCTACGAGCAGTACTTC CASSLVRPTSSYEQYF
- TRBJ2-3 TRBV29-1 - TGCAGCGTTAGCAGTTATTATGGCACAGATACGCAGTATTTT CSVSSYYGTDTQYF
once TRBJ1-1 TRBV27 TRBD1 TGTGCCAGCAGCCCAGGGGGGAACACTGAAGCTTTCTTT CASSPGGNTEAFF
few TRBJ2-1 TRBV11-2 TRBD1 TGTGCCAGCAGTCTCGGACAGGGGGACTACAATGAGCAGTTCTTC CASSLGQGDYNEQFF
- TRBJ2-1 TRBV15 - TGTGCCACCAGCAGAGCCCAGGTCCCCTACAATGAGCAGTTCTTC CATSRAQVPYNEQFF
medium-sized TRBJ2-3 TRBV6-4 - TGTGCCAGCAGTGAAGGGAGCGGGAGCACAGATACGCAGTATTTT CASSEGSGSTDTQYF
- TRBJ1-2 TRBV23-1 - TGCGCCAGCAGTCAATCCTCACAGGGCGATGGCTACACCTTC CASSQSSQGDGYTF
- TRBJ2-1 TRBV4-2 TRBD2 TGTGCCAGCAGCTTGGGGGGGAGTAGCGGGAAAAATGAGCAGTTCTTC CASSLGGSSGKNEQFF
- TRBJ2-7 TRBV6-6 - TGTGCCAGCAGCGCCCGGGGCCGGCGCGTCCACGAGCAGTACTTC CASSARGRRVHEQYF
- TRBJ2-5 TRBV7-9 - TGTGCCAGCAGCTTACTCGGGGCGAGGGGGACCCAGTACTTC CASSLLGARGTQYF
- TRBJ1-4 TRBV28 TRBD1 TGTGCCAGTAAACAGGGGAATGAAAAACTGTTTTTT CASKQGNEKLFF
- TRBJ2-1 TRBV7-2 - TGTGCCAGCAGCTTGGAGACTTCGTACAATGAGCAGTTCTTC CASSLETSYNEQFF
- TRBJ2-1 TRBV11-3 TRBD1 TGTGCCAGCAGCCTGGACAGGGGCGATGAGCAGTTCTTC CASSLDRGDEQFF
- TRBJ1-2 TRBV27 - TGTGCCAGCAGTTTATATGGCGGAGACTATGGCTACACCTTC CASSLYGGDYGYTF
- TRBJ1-1 TRBV29-1 TRBD1 TGCAGCGTTGAGGGTACAGGGGGTCCGACCGAAGCTTTCTTT CSVEGTGGPTEAFF
- TRBJ2-1 TRBV5-1 - TGCGCCAGCAATCTGGGGGACATTAATGAGCAGTTCTTC CASNLGDINEQFF
- TRBJ1-2 TRBV9 TRBD1 TGTGCCAGCAGCACTGAGACAGGGAAAGGGGTCGGCTACACCTTC CASSTETGKGVGYTF
few TRBJ1-2 TRBV19 TRBD1 TGTGCCAGTACTATCGGACAGGGAACTATAGGGCATGGCTACACCTTC CASTIGQGTIGHGYTF
few TRBJ2-7 TRBV7-6 - TGTGCCAGCAGCTTAGTTTCTGGGGCGGGCGAGCAGTACTTC CASSLVSGAGEQYF
few TRBJ2-1 TRBV7-3 - TGTGCCAGCAGCTTAAGGGGAGGCCTTAATGAGCAGTTCTTC CASSLRGGLNEQFF
medium-sized TRBJ2-7 TRBV6-1 - TGTGCCAGCAGTGAAGCCTCCGGCGGGATAAACGAGCAGTACTTC CASSEASGGINEQYF
- TRBJ1-2 TRBV6-4 - TGTGCCAGCAGTGACACAGGCGGGTATGGCTACACCTTC CASSDTGGYGYTF
- TRBJ2-1 TRBV2 TRBD2 TGTGCCAGCAGTGTGGCTAGCGGGAGTGGTGAGCAGTTCTTC CASSVASGSGEQFF
many TRBJ2-5 TRBV4-1 TRBD2 TGCGCCAGCAGCCAAGTTGGCTCGGCGGGAGCGCAGACCCAGTACTTC CASSQVGSAGAQTQYF
- TRBJ2-2 TRBV9 TRBD2 TGTGCCAGCAGCCCAGGGAGCGGGACCACCGGGGAGCTGTTTTTT CASSPGSGTTGELFF
- TRBJ2-3 TRBV10-3 TRBD2 TGTGCCATCACTGGACTAGCGGGAGCTAGCACAGATACGCAGTATTTT CAITGLAGASTDTQYF
- TRBJ2-5 TRBV5-6 - TGTGCCAGCAGCCAGGGCCGAGGAGAGACCCAGTACTTC CASSQGRGETQYF
- TRBJ2-3 TRBV7-9 - TGTGCCAGCAGCTGGGCGGTTAGCACAGATACGCAGTATTTT CASSWAVSTDTQYF
- TRBJ2-3 TRBV7-2 TRBD2 TGTGCCAGCAGCTTAGGACTAGCGCTCACAGATACGCAGTATTTT CASSLGLALTDTQYF
- TRBJ2-1 TRBV7-3 TRBD2 TGTGCCAGCAGCACGGGGACTAGCTACTACAATGAGCAGTTCTTC CASSTGTSYYNEQFF
- TRBJ1-5 TRBV11-3 - TGTGCCAGCAGCTCGCCACAACCGAGTCAGCCCCAGCATTTT CASSSPQPSQPQHF
few TRBJ2-5 TRBV7-6 TRBD1 TGTGCCAGCAGCTGGACAGGGACGTCAGAGACCCAGTACTTC CASSWTGTSETQYF
once TRBJ2-1 TRBV2 - TGTGCCAGCAGTGAAAAGGGCTCCTACAATGAGCAGTTCTTC CASSEKGSYNEQFF
- TRBJ2-5 TRBV2 - TGTGCCAGCAGTGAAGCGCTGGCAGGGCGTCGAGAGACCCAGTACTTC CASSEALAGRRETQYF
- TRBJ2-7 TRBV7-9 - TGTGCCAGCAGCTTAAGTTTAGTGGCCTCCTACGAGCAGTACTTC CASSLSLVASYEQYF
- TRBJ2-7 TRBV4-1 - TGCGCCAGCAGCCAAGAATTGACCTTCAACGAGCAGTACTTC CASSQELTFNEQYF